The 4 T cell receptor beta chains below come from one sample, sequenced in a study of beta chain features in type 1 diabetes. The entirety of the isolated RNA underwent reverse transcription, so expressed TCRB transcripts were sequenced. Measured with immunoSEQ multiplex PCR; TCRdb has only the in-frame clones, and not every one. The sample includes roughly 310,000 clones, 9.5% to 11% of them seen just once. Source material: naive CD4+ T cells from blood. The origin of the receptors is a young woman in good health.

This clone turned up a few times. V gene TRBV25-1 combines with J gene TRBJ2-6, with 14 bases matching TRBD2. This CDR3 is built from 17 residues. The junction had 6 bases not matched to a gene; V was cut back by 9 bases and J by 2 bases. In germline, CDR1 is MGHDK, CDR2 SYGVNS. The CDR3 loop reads CASLGLAGDTGANVLTF. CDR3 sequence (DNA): TGTGCCAGTTTGGGACTAGCGGGAGACACTGGGGCCAACGTCCTGACTTTC.

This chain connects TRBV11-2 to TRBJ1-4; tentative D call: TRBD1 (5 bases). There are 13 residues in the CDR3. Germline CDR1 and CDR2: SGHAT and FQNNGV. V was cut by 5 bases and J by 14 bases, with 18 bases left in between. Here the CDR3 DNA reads TGTGCCAGCAGCCTTGAGTATCAGGGTACGCTGTTTTTT. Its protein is CASSLEYQGTLFF.

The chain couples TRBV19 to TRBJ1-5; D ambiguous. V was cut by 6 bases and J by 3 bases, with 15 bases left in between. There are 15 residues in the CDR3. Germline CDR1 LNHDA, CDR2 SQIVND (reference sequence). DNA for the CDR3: TGTGCCAGTAGCCCAATCAGCGGGTCCAATCAGCCCCAGCATTTT. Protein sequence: CASSPISGSNQPQHF.

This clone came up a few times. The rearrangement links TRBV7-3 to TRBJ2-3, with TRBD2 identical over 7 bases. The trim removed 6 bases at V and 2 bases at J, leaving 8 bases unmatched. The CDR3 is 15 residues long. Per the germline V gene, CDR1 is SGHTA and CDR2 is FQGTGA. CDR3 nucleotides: TGTGCCAGCAGATCCGTCGGACTAGTCACAGATACGCAGTATTTT. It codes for CASRSVGLVTDTQYF.